One TCR beta chain is described in this entry. What it binds is unknown. PCR was performed a second time for about 7 to 11 cycles using a sample-barcoded 5' primer and a J-beta primer mix. Tags on each cDNA molecule came from a template-switch adaptor with 12 random nucleotides. One entry per CDR3 protein results from TCRdb running MiXCR on the 5' RACE reads. The table shows over a million distinct CDR3 sequences, with approximately 40% occurring only once. These data originate in a study of blood T cells in healthy people across ages. The donors, aged roughly 6 to 95, were healthy Caucasians from Russia. The germline V gene has CDR1 SGHRS and CDR2 YFSETQ. V dropped 2 bases and J dropped 2 bases, with 11 bases sitting between them. The CDR3 runs to 15 residues. Study results and caveats: The CMV status of each donor remained undetermined, and this could have confounded shifts in expanded clonotypes. Correlation between TCR beta diversity and naive T cell percentage was strong.

The sample was blood. The genes are TRBV5-1 and TRBJ2-1; D remains unclear. The sequence came from a young woman in good health. The CDR3 sequence: CASSFSGNTYNEQFF. The CDR3 region has the DNA TGCGCCAGCAGCTTTTCTGGGAATACCTACAATGAGCAGTTCTTC.